This T cell receptor beta chain was captured by sequencing in a study of control samples from healthy donors and cancer patients. The CDR3 sequence is 15 residues long. The J segment lost 4 bases and the V segment lost 4 bases, leaving 8 bases of the junction unmatched. Germline V gene sequence: CDR1 SGHNT, CDR2 YYREEE (reference sequence). Data came from immunoSEQ multiplex PCR; TCRdb stores just in-frame clones and leaves some out. The table includes 95,000 to 130,000 clones, approximately 90% detected once. Sequencing was done on a sample of blood. The chain uses TRBV5-4 and TRBJ2-5; 9 nucleotides agree with TRBD1. This receptor was taken from a woman between 70 and 85 years old in good health. The CDR3 DNA reads TGTGCCAGCAGCCCTGACAGGGGGGACGGAGAGACCCAGTACTTC. Translated: CASSPDRGDGETQYF.